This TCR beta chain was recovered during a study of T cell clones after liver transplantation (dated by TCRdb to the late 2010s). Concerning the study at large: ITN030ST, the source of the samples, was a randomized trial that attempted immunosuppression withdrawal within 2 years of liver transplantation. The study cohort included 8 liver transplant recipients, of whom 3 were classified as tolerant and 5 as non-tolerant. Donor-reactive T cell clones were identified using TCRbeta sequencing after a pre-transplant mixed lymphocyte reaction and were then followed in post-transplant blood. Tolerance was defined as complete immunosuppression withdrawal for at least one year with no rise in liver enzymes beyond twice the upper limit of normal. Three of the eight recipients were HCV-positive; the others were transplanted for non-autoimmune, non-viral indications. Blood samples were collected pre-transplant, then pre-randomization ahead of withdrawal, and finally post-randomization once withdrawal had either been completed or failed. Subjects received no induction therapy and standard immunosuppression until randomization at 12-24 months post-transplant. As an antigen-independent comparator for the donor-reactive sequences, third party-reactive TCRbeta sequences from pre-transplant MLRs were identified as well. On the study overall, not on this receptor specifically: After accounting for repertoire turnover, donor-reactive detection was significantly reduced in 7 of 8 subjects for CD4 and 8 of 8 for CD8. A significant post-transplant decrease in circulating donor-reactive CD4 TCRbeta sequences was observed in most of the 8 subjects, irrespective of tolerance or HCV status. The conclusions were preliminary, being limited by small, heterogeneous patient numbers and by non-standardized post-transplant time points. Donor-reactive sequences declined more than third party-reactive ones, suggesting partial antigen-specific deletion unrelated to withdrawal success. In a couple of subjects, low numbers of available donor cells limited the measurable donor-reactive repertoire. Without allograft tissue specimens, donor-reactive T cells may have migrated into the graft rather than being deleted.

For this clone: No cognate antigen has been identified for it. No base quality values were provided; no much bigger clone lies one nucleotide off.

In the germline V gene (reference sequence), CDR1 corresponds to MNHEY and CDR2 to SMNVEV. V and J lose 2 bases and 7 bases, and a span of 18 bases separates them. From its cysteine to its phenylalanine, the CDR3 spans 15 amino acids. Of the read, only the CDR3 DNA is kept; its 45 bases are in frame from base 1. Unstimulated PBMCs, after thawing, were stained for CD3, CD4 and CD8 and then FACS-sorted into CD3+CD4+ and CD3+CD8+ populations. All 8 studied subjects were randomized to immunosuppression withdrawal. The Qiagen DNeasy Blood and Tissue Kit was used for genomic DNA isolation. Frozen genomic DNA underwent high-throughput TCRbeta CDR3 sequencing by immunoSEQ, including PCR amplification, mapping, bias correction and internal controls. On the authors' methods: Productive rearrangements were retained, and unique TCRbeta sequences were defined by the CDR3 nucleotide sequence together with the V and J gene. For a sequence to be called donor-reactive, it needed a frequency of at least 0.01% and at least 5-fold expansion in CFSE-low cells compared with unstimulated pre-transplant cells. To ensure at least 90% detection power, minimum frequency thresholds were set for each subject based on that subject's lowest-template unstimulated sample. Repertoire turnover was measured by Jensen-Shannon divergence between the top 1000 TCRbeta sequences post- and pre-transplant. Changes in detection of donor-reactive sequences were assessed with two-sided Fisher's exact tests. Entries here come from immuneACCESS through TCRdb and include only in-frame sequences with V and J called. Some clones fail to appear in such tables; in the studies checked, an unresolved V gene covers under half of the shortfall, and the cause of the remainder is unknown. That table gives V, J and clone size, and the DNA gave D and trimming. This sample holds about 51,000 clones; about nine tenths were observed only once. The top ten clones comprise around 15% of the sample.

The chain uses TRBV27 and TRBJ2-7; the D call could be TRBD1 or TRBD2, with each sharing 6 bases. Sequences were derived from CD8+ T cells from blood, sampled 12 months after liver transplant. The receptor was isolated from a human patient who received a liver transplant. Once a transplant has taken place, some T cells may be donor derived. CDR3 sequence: CASSLRGTSLVEQYF. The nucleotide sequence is TGTGCCAGCAGTTTACGGGGGACATCTCTTGTAGAGCAGTACTTC.